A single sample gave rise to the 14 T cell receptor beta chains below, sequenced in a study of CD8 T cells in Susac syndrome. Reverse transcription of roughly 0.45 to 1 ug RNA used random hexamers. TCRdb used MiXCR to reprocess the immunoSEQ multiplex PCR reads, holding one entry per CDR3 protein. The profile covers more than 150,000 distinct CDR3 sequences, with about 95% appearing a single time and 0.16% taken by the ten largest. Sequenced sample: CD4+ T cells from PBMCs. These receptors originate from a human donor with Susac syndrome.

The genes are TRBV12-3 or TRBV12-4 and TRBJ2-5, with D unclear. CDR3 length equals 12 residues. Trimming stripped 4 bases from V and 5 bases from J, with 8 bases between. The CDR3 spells CASSSRAETQYF. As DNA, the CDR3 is TGTGCCAGCAGTTCAAGGGCGGAGACCCAGTACTTC.

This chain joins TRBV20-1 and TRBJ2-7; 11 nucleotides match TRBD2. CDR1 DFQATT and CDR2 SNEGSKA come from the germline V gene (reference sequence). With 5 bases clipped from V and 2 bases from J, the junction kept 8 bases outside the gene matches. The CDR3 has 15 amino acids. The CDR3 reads CSAGRASGGTYEQYF. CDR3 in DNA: TGCAGTGCTGGGCGCGCTAGCGGGGGGACCTACGAGCAGTACTTC.

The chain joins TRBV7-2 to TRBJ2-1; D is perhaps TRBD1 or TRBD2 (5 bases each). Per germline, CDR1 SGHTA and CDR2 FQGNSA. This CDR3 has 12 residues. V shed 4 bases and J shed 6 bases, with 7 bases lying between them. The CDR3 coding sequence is TGTGCCAGCAGCTGGGGGACCAATGAGCAGTTCTTC. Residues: CASSWGTNEQFF.

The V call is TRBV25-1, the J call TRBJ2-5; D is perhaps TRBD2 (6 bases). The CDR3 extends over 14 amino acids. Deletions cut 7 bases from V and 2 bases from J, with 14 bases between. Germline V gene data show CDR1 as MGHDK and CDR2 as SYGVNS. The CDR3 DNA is TGTGCCAGCACCCTGGGGGGTAGACAAGAGACCCAGTACTTC. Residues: CASTLGGRQETQYF.

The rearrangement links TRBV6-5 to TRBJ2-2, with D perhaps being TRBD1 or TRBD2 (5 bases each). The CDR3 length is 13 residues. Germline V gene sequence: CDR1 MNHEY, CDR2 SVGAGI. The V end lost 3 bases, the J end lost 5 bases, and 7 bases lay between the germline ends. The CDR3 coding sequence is TGTGCCAGCAGTTATGGGGGTACCGGGGAGCTGTTTTTT. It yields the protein CASSYGGTGELFF.

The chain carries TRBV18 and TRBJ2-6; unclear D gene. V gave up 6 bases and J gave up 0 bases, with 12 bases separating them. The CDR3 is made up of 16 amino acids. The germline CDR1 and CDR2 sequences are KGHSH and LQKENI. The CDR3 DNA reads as TGTGCCAGCTCGCCTCAGGTTTCCTCTGGGGCCAACGTCCTGACTTTC. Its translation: CASSPQVSSGANVLTF.

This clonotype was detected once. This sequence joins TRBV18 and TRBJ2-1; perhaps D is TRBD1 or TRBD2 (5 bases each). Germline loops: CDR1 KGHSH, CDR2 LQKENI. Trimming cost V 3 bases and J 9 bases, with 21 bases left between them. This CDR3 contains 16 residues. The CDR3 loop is CASSPEAGAVGSEQFF. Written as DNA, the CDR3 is TGTGCCAGCTCACCGGAGGCCGGGGCAGTGGGGAGTGAGCAGTTCTTC.

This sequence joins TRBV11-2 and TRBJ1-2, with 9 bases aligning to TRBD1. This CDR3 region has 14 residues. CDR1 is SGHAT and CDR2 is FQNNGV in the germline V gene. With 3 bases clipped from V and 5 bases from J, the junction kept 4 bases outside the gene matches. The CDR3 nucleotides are TGTGCCAGCAGCTTGGACAGGGGAGGGTATGGCTACACCTTC. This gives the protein CASSLDRGGYGYTF.

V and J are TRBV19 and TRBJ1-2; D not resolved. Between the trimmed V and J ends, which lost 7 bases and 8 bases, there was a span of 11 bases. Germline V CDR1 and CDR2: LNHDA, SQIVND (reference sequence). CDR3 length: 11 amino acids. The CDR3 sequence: CASNDQDGYTF. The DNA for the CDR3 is TGTGCCAGTAATGATCAGGACGGCTACACCTTC.

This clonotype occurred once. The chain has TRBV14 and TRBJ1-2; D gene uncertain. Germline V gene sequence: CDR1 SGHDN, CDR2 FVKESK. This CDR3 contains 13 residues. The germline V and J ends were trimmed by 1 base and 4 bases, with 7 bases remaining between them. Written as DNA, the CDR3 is TGTGCCAGCAGCCAAGGAGGGTCCTATGGCTACACCTTC. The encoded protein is CASSQGGSYGYTF.

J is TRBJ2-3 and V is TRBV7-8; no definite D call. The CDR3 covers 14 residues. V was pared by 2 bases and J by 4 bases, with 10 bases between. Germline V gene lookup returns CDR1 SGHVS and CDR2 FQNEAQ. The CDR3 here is CASSLRPDSDTQYF. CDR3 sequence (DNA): TGTGCCAGCAGCTTACGGCCCGACTCAGATACGCAGTATTTT.

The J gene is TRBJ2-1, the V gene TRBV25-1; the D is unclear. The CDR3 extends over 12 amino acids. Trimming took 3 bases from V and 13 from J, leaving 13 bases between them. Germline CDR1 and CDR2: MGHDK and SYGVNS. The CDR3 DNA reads TGTGCCAGCAGTGATCGATCCTTTAATCAGTTCTTC. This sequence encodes CASSDRSFNQFF.

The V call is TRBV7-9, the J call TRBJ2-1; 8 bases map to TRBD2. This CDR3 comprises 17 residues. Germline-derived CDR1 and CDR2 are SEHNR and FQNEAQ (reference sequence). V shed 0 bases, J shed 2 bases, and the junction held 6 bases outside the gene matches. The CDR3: CASSLAASGGPYNEQFF. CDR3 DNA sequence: TGTGCCAGCAGCTTAGCGGCCAGCGGGGGACCCTACAATGAGCAGTTCTTC.

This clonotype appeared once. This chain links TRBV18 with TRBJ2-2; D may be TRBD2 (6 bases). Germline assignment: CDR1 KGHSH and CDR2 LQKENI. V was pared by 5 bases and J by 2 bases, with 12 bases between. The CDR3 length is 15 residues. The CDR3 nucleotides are TGTGCCAGCTCAACCGGAGGGGCTAACACCGGGGAGCTGTTTTTT. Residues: CASSTGGANTGELFF.